This is a list of T cell receptor beta chains from one sample in a study of blood T cell repertoires in COVID-19. Assay: immunoSEQ multiplex PCR; the TCRdb copy retains only in-frame clones and omits some. The sample shows some 20,000 clones, roughly 86% of them seen only once. The material sequenced was peripheral blood. The receptors come from a human donor in a cohort sampled during active COVID-19. Each CDR3 is given without its conserved first and last residue. Each record gives: clone size, V gene, CDR3 protein. Expanded clones are given a class, and other clones once, few, many or no size at all.

abundance: .
v_gene: TRBV27
CDR3aa: ASSLGLAGSYNEQF

abundance: .
v_gene: TRBV12-3/TRBV12-4
CDR3aa: ASSPGGNYGYT

abundance: few
v_gene: TRBV9
CDR3aa: ASSPGTSGSVDTQY

abundance: .
v_gene: TRBV9
CDR3aa: ASSPGTVLDTQY

abundance: .
v_gene: TRBV19
CDR3aa: ASSIGGTGRGMV

abundance: once
v_gene: TRBV18
CDR3aa: ASSPPGATPYEQY

abundance: .
v_gene: TRBV7-3
CDR3aa: ASSLDPGRGYNEQF

abundance: once
v_gene: TRBV28
CDR3aa: ASSYVPGLAELREQY

abundance: .
v_gene: TRBV6-6
CDR3aa: ASSDGVGNEKLF

abundance: once
v_gene: TRBV29-1
CDR3aa: SVADRKSTDTQY

abundance: once
v_gene: TRBV15
CDR3aa: ATSRTLAASSYNEQF

abundance: .
v_gene: TRBV5-1
CDR3aa: ASSPLPSLYGYT

abundance: .
v_gene: TRBV11-3
CDR3aa: ASSPGRGAYNEQF

abundance: .
v_gene: TRBV28
CDR3aa: ASSPPRSHEQY

abundance: .
v_gene: TRBV10-3
CDR3aa: AISRVSYNEQF

abundance: .
v_gene: TRBV28
CDR3aa: ASSSAGTGRNTIY

abundance: .
v_gene: TRBV6-5
CDR3aa: ASTRSRGRAEEQF

abundance: few
v_gene: TRBV5-5
CDR3aa: ASSPDSVPTQY

abundance: .
v_gene: TRBV30
CDR3aa: AWSGGVNTGELF

abundance: .
v_gene: TRBV6-4
CDR3aa: ASSSGLAGGEQF

abundance: .
v_gene: TRBV5-8
CDR3aa: ASSLRGGPYNEQF

abundance: .
v_gene: TRBV5-6
CDR3aa: ATGVLAGFRDTQY

abundance: .
v_gene: TRBV9
CDR3aa: ASSPHPTSGASNEQF

abundance: .
v_gene: TRBV11-3
CDR3aa: AGSSVRNYEQY

abundance: .
v_gene: TRBV10-3
CDR3aa: AISEDSPNYGYT

abundance: .
v_gene: TRBV24-1
CDR3aa: ATVGRGASDTQY

abundance: .
v_gene: TRBV5-1
CDR3aa: ASSLVGQGAQVTDTQY

abundance: .
v_gene: TRBV19
CDR3aa: ASSSPGLAWNTGELF

abundance: .
v_gene: TRBV12-5
CDR3aa: ASGFGTSGASSYNEQF

abundance: .
v_gene: TRBV28
CDR3aa: ASSLGGGGELF

abundance: .
v_gene: TRBV30
CDR3aa: AWSVQRAGNTIY

abundance: .
v_gene: TRBV7-9
CDR3aa: ASSFTRGRTNTIY

abundance: .
v_gene: TRBV27
CDR3aa: ASSYYPNTGELF

abundance: .
v_gene: TRBV5-1
CDR3aa: ASSFSGMGQGYGYEQY

abundance: .
v_gene: TRBV7-8
CDR3aa: ASSPNQALAGRNTGELF

abundance: .
v_gene: TRBV5-4
CDR3aa: ASSHSPGDFSYNEQF

abundance: .
v_gene: TRBV4-1
CDR3aa: ASSQEVGGLAKNIQY

abundance: .
v_gene: TRBV15
CDR3aa: ATSRDKFGGNYNEQF

abundance: .
v_gene: TRBV3-1/TRBV3-2
CDR3aa: ASTSTDTQY

abundance: .
v_gene: TRBV5-1
CDR3aa: ASRAGTGRTSDTQY

abundance: .
v_gene: TRBV6-2/TRBV6-3
CDR3aa: ASSRNKGQGNNEQF

abundance: .
v_gene: TRBV18
CDR3aa: ASSTTGASEQY

abundance: .
v_gene: TRBV18
CDR3aa: ASSTKETQY

abundance: .
v_gene: TRBV11-2
CDR3aa: ASSPPGQGDTGELF

abundance: .
v_gene: TRBV5-6
CDR3aa: ASSLTSADRFEQY

abundance: .
v_gene: TRBV5-1
CDR3aa: ASSAAGVEAF

abundance: .
v_gene: TRBV7-2
CDR3aa: ASSLGGQGNHEQY

abundance: .
v_gene: TRBV7-8
CDR3aa: ASSPGLAGVETQY

abundance: .
v_gene: TRBV9
CDR3aa: ASSEQTGGWPGNTIY